The clone carrying this T cell receptor (beta chain) occurred many times. Its antigen remains unknown. CDR1 is LGHDT, CDR2 YNNKEL, per germline (reference sequence). The CDR3 is 15 residues long. After removal of 3 bases from V and 4 bases from J, the junction contained 3 bases not matched to a gene. This sample was included in a study of breast tumors, draining lymph nodes, adjacent tissues. Findings of the study overall: Tumor repertoires ranked between lymph nodes and nontumor tissue in diversity, with V and J gene preferences. The data were judged consistent with most tumor T cells coming from lymph node and expanding in tumor. Luminal-like breast cancer showed significantly higher tumor–nontumor repertoire similarity than basal-like. That most tumor T cells come from lymph nodes remained unproven.

Each CDR3 protein gets one entry after TCRdb re-called the multiplex PCR reads with MiXCR. This table has about 52,000 distinct CDR3 sequences, under 50% appearing once. The chain recombines TRBV3-1 with TRBJ1-3; TRBD1 agrees at 10 bases. The clonotype comes from a female donor with breast cancer. Some clones in this sample may be carry-over from other donors' samples. Material: breast tumor tissue. The CDR3 protein is CASSQTGGYGNTIYF. As DNA, the CDR3 is TGTGCCAGCAGCCAGACAGGGGGCTACGGAAACACCATATATTTT.